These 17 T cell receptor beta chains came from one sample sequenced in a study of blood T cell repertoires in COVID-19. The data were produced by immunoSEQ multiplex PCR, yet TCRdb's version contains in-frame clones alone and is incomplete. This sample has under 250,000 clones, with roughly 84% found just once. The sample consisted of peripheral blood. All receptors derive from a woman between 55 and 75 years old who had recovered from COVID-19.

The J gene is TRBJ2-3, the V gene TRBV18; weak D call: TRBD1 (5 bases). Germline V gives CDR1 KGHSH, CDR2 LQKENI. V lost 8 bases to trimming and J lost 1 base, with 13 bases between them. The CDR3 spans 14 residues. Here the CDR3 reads CASQGAVGTDTQYF. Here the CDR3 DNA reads TGTGCCAGCCAAGGGGCCGTGGGCACAGATACGCAGTATTTT.

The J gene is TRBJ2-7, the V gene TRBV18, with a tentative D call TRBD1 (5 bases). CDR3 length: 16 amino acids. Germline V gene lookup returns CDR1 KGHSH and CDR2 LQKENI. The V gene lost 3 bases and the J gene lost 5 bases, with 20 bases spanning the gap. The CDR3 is CASSPELQGVYHEQYF. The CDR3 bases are TGTGCCAGCTCACCCGAACTTCAGGGTGTTTACCACGAGCAGTACTTC.

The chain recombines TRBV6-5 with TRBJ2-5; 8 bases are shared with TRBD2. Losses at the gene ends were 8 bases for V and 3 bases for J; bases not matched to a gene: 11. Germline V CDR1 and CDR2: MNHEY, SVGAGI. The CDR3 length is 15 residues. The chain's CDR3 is CASGGAGGAEETQYF. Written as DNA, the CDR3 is TGTGCCAGCGGAGGCGCGGGGGGCGCCGAAGAGACCCAGTACTTC.

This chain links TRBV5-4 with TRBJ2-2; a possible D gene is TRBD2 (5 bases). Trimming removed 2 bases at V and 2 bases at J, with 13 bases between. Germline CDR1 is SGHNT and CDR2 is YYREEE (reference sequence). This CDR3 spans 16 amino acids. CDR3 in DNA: TGTGCCAGCAGCTTTGCTTGGACTGACAACACCGGGGAGCTGTTTTTT. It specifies CASSFAWTDNTGELFF. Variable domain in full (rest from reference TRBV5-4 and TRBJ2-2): ETGVTQSPTHLIKTRGQQVTLRCSSQSGHNTVSWYQQALGQGPQFIFQYYREEENGRGNFPPRFSGLQFPNYSSELNVNALELDDSALYLCASSFAWTDNTGELFFGEGSRLTVL.

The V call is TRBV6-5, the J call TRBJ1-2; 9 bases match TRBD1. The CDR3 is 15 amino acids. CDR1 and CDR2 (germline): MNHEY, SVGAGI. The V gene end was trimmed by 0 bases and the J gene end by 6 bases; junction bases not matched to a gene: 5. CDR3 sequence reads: CASSYSNRGPDGYTF. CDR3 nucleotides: TGTGCCAGCAGTTACTCGAACAGGGGGCCGGATGGCTACACCTTC.

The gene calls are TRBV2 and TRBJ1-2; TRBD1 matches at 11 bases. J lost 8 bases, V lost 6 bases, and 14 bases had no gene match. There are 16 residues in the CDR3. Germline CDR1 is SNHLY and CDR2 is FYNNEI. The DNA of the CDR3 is TGTGCCAGCAGCCCGGGACAGGGGGTTTTCCGCAGGGGCTACACCTTC. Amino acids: CASSPGQGVFRRGYTF.

This CDR3 is CASSPMGGAFLTDTQYF. The DNA of the CDR3 is TGTGCCAGCAGCCCCATGGGGGGGGCCTTTTTAACAGATACGCAGTATTTT. This rearrangement joins TRBV7-2 to TRBJ2-3; D is perhaps TRBD2 (7 bases). Trimming removed 5 bases from V and 3 bases from J, with 21 bases in between. The germline CDR1 and CDR2 sequences are SGHTA and FQGNSA. The CDR3 consists of 17 residues.

CDR3 sequence (DNA): TGTGCCAGCAGCCAGGACAGGGGGGGGAATGAAAAACTGTTTTTT. Translated: CASSQDRGGNEKLFF. The gene calls are TRBV4-2 and TRBJ1-4, with TRBD1 matching over 10 bases. The CDR3 spans 15 residues. Looked up from germline, CDR1 is LGHNA and CDR2 is YNFKEQ. V lost 3 bases and J lost 5; bases outside the gene matches: 3.

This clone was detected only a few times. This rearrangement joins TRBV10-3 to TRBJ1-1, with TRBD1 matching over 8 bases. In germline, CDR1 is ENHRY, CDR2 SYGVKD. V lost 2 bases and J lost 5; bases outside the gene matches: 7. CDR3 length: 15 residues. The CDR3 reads CAISEQQGDLTEAFF. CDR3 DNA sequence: TGTGCCATCAGTGAGCAACAGGGGGATCTAACTGAAGCTTTCTTT.

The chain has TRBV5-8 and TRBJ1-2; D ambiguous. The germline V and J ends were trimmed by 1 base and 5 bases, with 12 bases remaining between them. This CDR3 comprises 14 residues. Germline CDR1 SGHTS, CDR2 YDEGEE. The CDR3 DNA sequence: TGTGCCAGCAGCTTGTTTCGGGGAGAGTATGGCTACACCTTC. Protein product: CASSLFRGEYGYTF.

CDR3 residues: CASSRGQNTEAFF. For the CDR3, the DNA is TGTGCCAGCTCTCGGGGTCAGAACACTGAAGCTTTCTTT. V gene TRBV2 combines with J gene TRBJ1-1; D uncertain. The CDR3 totals 13 residues. V lost 8 bases and J lost 1, with 11 bases in between. Germline values: CDR1 SNHLY, CDR2 FYNNEI.

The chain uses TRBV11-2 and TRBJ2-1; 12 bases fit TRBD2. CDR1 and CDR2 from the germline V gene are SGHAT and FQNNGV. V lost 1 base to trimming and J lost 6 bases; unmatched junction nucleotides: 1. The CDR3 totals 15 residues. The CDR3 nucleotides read TGTGCCAGCAGCTTAGCACTAGCGGGGGGCAATGAGCAGTTCTTC. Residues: CASSLALAGGNEQFF. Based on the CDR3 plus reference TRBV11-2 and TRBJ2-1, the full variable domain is EAGVAQSPRYKIIEKRQSVAFWCNPISGHATLYWYQQILGQGPKLLIQFQNNGVVDDSQLPKDRFSAERLKGVDSTLKIQPAKLEDSAVYLCASSLALAGGNEQFFGPGTRLTVL.

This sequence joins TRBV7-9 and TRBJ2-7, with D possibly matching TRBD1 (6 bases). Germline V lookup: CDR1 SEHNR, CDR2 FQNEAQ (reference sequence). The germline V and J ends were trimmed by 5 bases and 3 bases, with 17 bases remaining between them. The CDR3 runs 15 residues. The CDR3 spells CASSVSGQWNYEQYF. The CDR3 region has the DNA TGTGCCAGCAGCGTCAGTGGACAGTGGAACTACGAGCAGTACTTC.

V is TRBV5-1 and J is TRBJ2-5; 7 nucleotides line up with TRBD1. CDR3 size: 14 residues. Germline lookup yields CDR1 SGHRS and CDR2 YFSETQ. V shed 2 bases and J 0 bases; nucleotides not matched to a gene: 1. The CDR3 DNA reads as TGCGCCAGCAGCTTACAGGGGTACCAAGAGACCCAGTACTTC. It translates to CASSLQGYQETQYF.

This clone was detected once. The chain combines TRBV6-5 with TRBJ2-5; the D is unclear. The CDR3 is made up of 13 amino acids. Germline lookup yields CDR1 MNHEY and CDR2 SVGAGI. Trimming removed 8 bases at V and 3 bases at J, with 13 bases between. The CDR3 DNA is TGTGCCAGCCAACCGCAGGTTAAAGAGACCCAGTACTTC. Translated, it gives CASQPQVKETQYF.

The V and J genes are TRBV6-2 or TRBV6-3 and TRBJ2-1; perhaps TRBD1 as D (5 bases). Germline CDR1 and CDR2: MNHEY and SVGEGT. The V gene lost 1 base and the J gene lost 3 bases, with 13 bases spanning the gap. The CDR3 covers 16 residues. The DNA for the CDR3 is TGTGCCAGCAGTTACTTGGACACCAGTCTCTACAATGAGCAGTTCTTC. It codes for CASSYLDTSLYNEQFF.

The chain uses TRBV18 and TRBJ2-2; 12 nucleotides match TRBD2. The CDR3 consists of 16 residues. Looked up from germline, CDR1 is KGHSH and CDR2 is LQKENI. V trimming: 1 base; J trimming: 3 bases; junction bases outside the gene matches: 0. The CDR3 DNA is TGTGCCAGCTCACCACGACTAGCGGGGGACACCGGGGAGCTGTTTTTT. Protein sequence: CASSPRLAGDTGELFF.